This T cell receptor (beta chain) was captured in a study of metastatic and nonmetastatic thyroid tumors. Study-level information: Samples came from malignant and benign thyroid patients, and repertoires were compared across blood and tumor or nodule tissue.

Authors' methods: Differences in CDR3 between clinicopathological groups were drawn on to build a classifier intended to discriminate distant-metastatic papillary thyroid cancer patients. MiXCR re-clonotyped the PCR reads for TCRdb. None of the V and J calls come from the authors' own analysis; TCRdb made them. This table has 35,000 to 50,000 clones, 17% appearing once. Treatment of any kind had been given to no patient before thyroid surgery. There are many counts of this clone. Its matching antigen is unknown. Study-wide results and limits: Within blood and tumor, benign nodules reportedly had significantly lower TCR beta diversity than malignant thyroid tumors did.

The sample was tumor tissue. This sequence was found in a female donor with papillary thyroid cancer or a benign thyroid nodule (not recorded which). Some clones in this sample may be carry-over from other donors' samples.

The CDR3 sequence: CAWRNPGALNEKLFF. The CDR3 DNA sequence: TGTGCCTGGAGGAACCCCGGGGCACTAAATGAAAAACTGTTTTTT. This chain uses TRBV30 with TRBJ1-4, with a possible D match to TRBD1 (5 bases). The CDR3 has 15 residues. Trimming stripped 3 bases from V and 5 bases from J, with 16 bases between. The V gene's germline CDR1 is GTSNPN and CDR2 SVGIG (reference sequence).